This T cell receptor beta chain was identified in a study of shared clonotypes between healthy human individuals. Study-wide findings and caveats: Rarefaction showed sorted-subset sequencing was incomplete despite large depth. In this cohort, only blood was sampled, and tissue repertoires likely differ.

Germline V CDR1 and CDR2: LNHNV, YYDKDF (reference sequence). This CDR3 has 14 amino acids. The ends were cut back, 0 bases at V and 3 bases at J, with 9 bases in the middle. This clone showed up just once. The antigen is not known. The protocol was immunoSEQ multiplex PCR, while the TCRdb copy is restricted to in-frame clones and leaves out a portion. Of more than 1,200,000 clones listed, approximately 98.5% are singletons. V gene TRBV15 combines with J gene TRBJ2-7, with no clear D. Source material: naive CD4+ T cells sorted from blood. Subset: CD45RA+ positively selected. This TCR came from a man younger than 40 in good health. The CDR3 here is CATSRDQLSYEQYF. In nucleotides, the CDR3 is TGTGCCACCAGCAGAGATCAACTGAGCTACGAGCAGTACTTC.